The sequence of this T cell receptor beta chain was determined in a study of blood T cell repertoires in COVID-19. Study-level background: Spain, Italy and the United States supplied samples that represented acute and convalescent COVID-19.

Sequencing was performed with immunoSEQ multiplex PCR; in TCRdb, only in-frame clones are kept and a portion is missing. This sample yields 270,000 or so clones, of which roughly 90% are seen a single time; around 2.8% belongs to the top ten. The study recruited people aged about 18 to 89 years across approximately 23 US areas. CDR1 and CDR2 from the germline V gene are MNHEY and SMNVEV (reference sequence). V was clipped by 7 bases and J by 9 bases, with 19 bases between them. The CDR3 is made up of 15 amino acids. This clonotype originated in a man between 40 and 49 years old who had been exposed to COVID-19. This chain joins TRBV27 and TRBJ1-6, with D perhaps matching TRBD1 (6 bases). The sequenced material came from PBMCs or T cells enriched from blood (not recorded which). In nucleotides, the CDR3 is TGTGCCAGCACCCAAACTCCTCGGGGGGCTTCACCCCTCCACTTT. Translated: CASTQTPRGASPLHF.